The 19 T cell receptor beta chains below all came from one sample that was sequenced in a study of blood T cell repertoires in COVID-19. The method was immunoSEQ multiplex PCR; TCRdb's version includes in-frame clones alone and lacks a portion of them. The sample holds approximately 270,000 clones, roughly 85% seen once. Specimen: PBMCs or T cells enriched from blood (not recorded which). All receptors derive from a woman aged 45-65 years who had recovered from COVID-19.

The CDR3 loop reads CASSLGLAGSPSNIQYF. Here the CDR3 DNA reads TGTGCCAGCAGCCTCGGACTAGCGGGGTCCCCTAGTAACATTCAGTACTTC. J is TRBJ2-4 and V is TRBV5-4, with 12 positions matching TRBD2. This CDR3 region has 17 residues. Losses at the gene ends were 4 bases for V and 7 bases for J; bases not matched to a gene: 12. Germline V gives CDR1 SGHNT, CDR2 YYREEE (reference sequence). The whole variable domain, filled in from reference TRBV5-4 and TRBJ2-4, reads ETGVTQSPTHLIKTRGQQVTLRCSSQSGHNTVSWYQQALGQGPQFIFQYYREEENGRGNFPPRFSGLQFPNYSSELNVNALELDDSALYLCASSLGLAGSPSNIQYFGAGTRLSVL.

In its sample, this clone was seen a few times. The chain joins TRBV12-5 to TRBJ2-1; maybe TRBD2 (6 bases). The CDR3 consists of 16 residues. Trimming shortened V by 5 bases and J by 2 bases, and 16 bases separated the two germline ends. The germline gives CDR1 LGHNT, CDR2 FRNRAP. The CDR3 is CASGPGVVAAYNEQFF. CDR3 coding DNA: TGTGCTAGTGGTCCCGGGGTGGTAGCGGCCTACAATGAGCAGTTCTTC.

This clone was found a few times. V is TRBV28 and J is TRBJ1-4; D is unclear. The CDR3 length is 15 residues. V was clipped by 8 bases and J by 5 bases, with 18 bases between them. Germline CDR1 MDHEN, CDR2 SYDVKM. The DNA for the CDR3 is TGTGCCAGCCAAACTTGGCAGGTGGGCAATGAAAAACTGTTTTTT. Encoded protein: CASQTWQVGNEKLFF.

The chain combines TRBV29-1 with TRBJ2-7; 13 nucleotides match TRBD2. The germline V gene has CDR1 SQVTM and CDR2 ANQGSEA. The V gene end was trimmed by 7 bases and the J gene end by 4 bases; junction bases not matched to a gene: 7. CDR3 length equals 14 residues. CDR3: CSAQGTSGIYEQYF. The CDR3 DNA reads TGCAGCGCTCAGGGGACTAGCGGGATATACGAGCAGTACTTC.

The rearrangement uses TRBV6-5 and TRBJ1-3; 8 bases agree with TRBD1. The CDR3 totals 14 residues. Germline V gene lookup returns CDR1 MNHEY and CDR2 SVGAGI. After removal of 6 bases from V and 2 bases from J, the junction contained 3 bases not matched to a gene. The CDR3 protein is CASRTGEAGNTIYF. The CDR3 DNA reads as TGTGCCAGCAGGACAGGGGAAGCTGGAAACACCATATATTTT.

This chain links TRBV5-1 with TRBJ2-7, with 8 bases lining up with TRBD2. The germline V gene encodes CDR1 SGHRS and CDR2 YFSETQ. The CDR3 covers 15 residues. The junction had 11 bases not matched to a gene; V was cut back by 0 bases and J by 9 bases. The CDR3 DNA sequence: TGCGCCAGCAGCTTGGCCGCAACTAGCGGCACGCGGCAGTACTTC. Translated, it gives CASSLAATSGTRQYF.

With respect to this clone: This sample includes further DNA sequences coding for the same CDR3. The rearrangement links TRBV19 to TRBJ2-1; the D gene is possibly TRBD1 (5 bases). CDR1 LNHDA and CDR2 SQIVND come from the germline V gene (reference sequence). The CDR3 covers 15 residues. Trimming took 3 bases from V and 0 from J, leaving 9 bases between them. This chain's CDR3 is CASSIDRGSYNEQFF. CDR3 DNA: TGTGCCAGTAGTATCGACAGAGGCTCCTACAATGAGCAGTTCTTC.

V is TRBV9 and J is TRBJ2-7; D might be TRBD2 (6 bases). Per germline, CDR1 SGDLS and CDR2 YYNGEE. This CDR3 comprises 14 residues. The V gene lost 4 bases and the J gene lost 2 bases, with 13 bases spanning the gap. CDR3 nucleotide sequence: TGTGCCAGCAGCCTCGGACTAACCACCTACGAGCAGTACTTC. It translates to CASSLGLTTYEQYF.

The chain is built from TRBV4-2 and TRBJ2-2; TRBD2 might be the D (6 bases). The CDR3 is 14 residues long. Between the trimmed V and J ends, which lost 0 bases and 6 bases, there was a span of 8 bases. The germline V gene has CDR1 LGHNA and CDR2 YNFKEQ. The CDR3 protein is CASSQDWGAGELFF. CDR3 coding DNA: TGTGCCAGCAGCCAAGATTGGGGGGCCGGGGAGCTGTTTTTT.

Only a few counts were recorded for this clone. J is TRBJ2-1 and V is TRBV27; 7 bases are shared with TRBD1. Unmatched junction bases numbered 9, after V lost 3 bases and J lost 4 bases. The CDR3 totals 16 residues. The V gene's germline CDR1 is MNHEY and CDR2 SMNVEV (reference sequence). The CDR3 DNA sequence: TGTGCCAGCAGTTTCCCACAGGGGTTGTCGTACAATGAGCAGTTCTTC. Its translation is CASSFPQGLSYNEQFF.

The rearrangement joins TRBV2 to TRBJ2-7; a weak D match, TRBD2 (5 bases). Germline CDR1 reads SNHLY; CDR2 reads FYNNEI. This CDR3 has 14 amino acids. V was trimmed by 7 bases and J by 0 bases, leaving 13 bases between them. CDR3 amino acids: CASKEAATSYEQYF. The CDR3, as DNA: TGTGCCAGCAAGGAGGCGGCCACCTCCTACGAGCAGTACTTC. The full variable domain, with the rest looked up from reference TRBV2 and TRBJ2-7, is EPEVTQTPSHQVTQMGQEVILRCVPISNHLYFYWYRQILGQKVEFLVSFYNNEISEKSEIFDDQFSVERPDGSNFTLKIRSTKLEDSAMYFCASKEAATSYEQYFGPGTRLTVT.

The chain uses TRBV2 and TRBJ2-7, with 7 bases aligning to TRBD2. This CDR3 is 15 amino acids long. Germline V gene lookup returns CDR1 SNHLY and CDR2 FYNNEI. The ends lost 7 bases at V and 3 bases at J; junction bases unmatched: 12. The CDR3 DNA follows: TGTGCCAGCAAACTAGCGACAGAACAGATCTACGAGCAGTACTTC. Protein sequence: CASKLATEQIYEQYF.

The chain links TRBV27 to TRBJ1-1; D not resolved. Germline V gene data show CDR1 as MNHEY and CDR2 as SMNVEV (reference sequence). This CDR3 comprises 14 residues. Deletions cut 3 bases from V and 1 base from J, with 9 bases between. CDR3 sequence: CASSLRPSNTEAFF. The CDR3 nucleotides read TGTGCCAGCAGTTTGAGGCCGTCGAACACTGAAGCTTTCTTT.

J is TRBJ1-4 and V is TRBV11-2; TRBD1 matches at 9 bases. After removal of 5 bases from V and 6 bases from J, the junction contained 4 bases not matched to a gene. This CDR3 is 14 amino acids long. CDR1 is SGHAT, CDR2 FQNNGV, per germline. CDR3 sequence (DNA): TGTGCCAGCAGCCCGGGACAGGGAGATGAAAAACTGTTTTTT. Its protein product is CASSPGQGDEKLFF.

V and J are TRBV28 and TRBJ2-7; the D gene is possibly TRBD2 (6 bases). Trimming stripped 2 bases from V and 2 bases from J, with 13 bases between. The CDR3 loop spans 15 amino acids. Per germline, CDR1 MDHEN and CDR2 SYDVKM. CDR3 in amino acids: CASSLEGGFAYEQYF. As DNA, the CDR3 is TGTGCCAGCAGTTTAGAGGGAGGTTTCGCCTACGAGCAGTACTTC.

This chain uses TRBV6-2 or TRBV6-3 with TRBJ2-5, with TRBD2 matching over 9 bases. Germline assignment: CDR1 MNHEY and CDR2 SVGEGT. J gave up 6 bases and V 2 bases, and 7 bases lay outside the gene matches. The CDR3 sequence is 15 residues long. The CDR3 loop reads CASSYKAGGVKTQYF. DNA for the CDR3: TGTGCCAGCAGTTACAAGGCGGGAGGGGTGAAGACCCAGTACTTC.

The chain is built from TRBV2 and TRBJ2-3, with a weak D call TRBD2 (7 bases). V shed 4 bases and J shed 3 bases, with 23 bases lying between them. The V gene's germline CDR1 is SNHLY and CDR2 FYNNEI. The CDR3 sequence is 18 residues long. The DNA for the CDR3 is TGTGCCAGCAGTGTAATACTCGGGGGCGGGAGTTGGACAGATACGCAGTATTTT. Translated: CASSVILGGGSWTDTQYF.

V gene TRBV18 combines with J gene TRBJ1-2; no reliable D call. CDR3 length equals 14 residues. In germline, CDR1 is KGHSH, CDR2 LQKENI. The V and J ends lost 0 bases and 8 bases respectively, with 13 bases between them. The CDR3 loop is CASSPPRARQGYTF. The CDR3 DNA reads TGTGCCAGCTCACCACCGAGGGCCCGGCAGGGCTACACCTTC.

The chain uses TRBV28 and TRBJ1-5; TRBD1 matches at 10 bases. V lost 3 bases to trimming and J lost 1 base; unmatched junction nucleotides: 6. Germline lookup yields CDR1 MDHEN and CDR2 SYDVKM. The CDR3 spans 17 residues. The CDR3 here is CASSLPTGGLSNQPQHF. The CDR3 DNA follows: TGTGCCAGCAGTTTGCCGACAGGGGGCCTGAGCAATCAGCCCCAGCATTTT.